This section outlines one T cell receptor (beta chain) sequence together with its context. Authors' analysis steps: Using reference gene primer amplification, nucleated cell counts were estimated. TCRdb keeps only in-frame clones here, not all; method: immunoSEQ multiplex PCR. V, J and clone size are taken as reported in that table, and D and trimming were inferred from the DNA itself. The sample includes roughly 300,000 clones, around 85% of them seen just once. The record originates from a study of blood T cell repertoires in COVID-19. Background on the study: The study drew acute and convalescent COVID-19 samples from the United States, Italy and Spain.

Participants' own reports of clinical history determined their cohort assignment. Cohort 3 recovery required two negative PCRs, clearance, or symptom resolution. Germline values: CDR1 MNHEY, CDR2 SMNVEV (reference sequence). The CDR3 has 15 residues. V lost 4 bases, J lost 2 bases, and 6 bases stayed unmatched. The receptor was isolated from a woman in her forties or fifties who had recovered from COVID-19. The chain has TRBV27 and TRBJ2-7, with 9 bases identical to TRBD2. The sequencing input was PBMCs or T cells enriched from blood (not recorded which). In DNA form, the CDR3 reads TGTGCCAGCAGTTCCCGAGCGGGGGGTACCTACGAGCAGTACTTC. Protein: CASSSRAGGTYEQYF.